This TCR beta chain was identified in a study of blood T cell repertoires in COVID-19. The overall study: COVID-19 samples from acute and convalescent phases originated in the United States, Italy and Spain.

Original data processing: Counts of nucleated cells, estimated from reference gene primer amplification, were obtained. The data were produced by immunoSEQ multiplex PCR, yet TCRdb's version contains in-frame clones alone and is incomplete. That table supplies the V and J calls and clone size; D and trimming were determined from the DNA. The data show roughly 500,000 clones, 80% to 90% seen once. CDR3 length: 14 amino acids. The ends lost 7 bases at V and 3 bases at J; junction bases unmatched: 6. Looked up from germline, CDR1 is SGHTA and CDR2 is FQGNSA. The TCR originated in a human donor in a cohort sampled during active COVID-19. Sequencing input: peripheral blood. This sequence joins TRBV7-2 and TRBJ2-7, with 10 bases that match TRBD1. The CDR3 coding sequence is TGTGCCAGCACTTGGGGGACAGGGGTCTACGAGCAGTACTTC. Amino acid sequence: CASTWGTGVYEQYF. The full variable domain, its missing parts supplied by reference TRBV7-2 and TRBJ2-7, is GAGVSQSPSNKVTEKGKDVELRCDPISGHTALYWYRQSLGQGLEFLIYFQGNSAPDKSGLPSDRFSAERTGGSVSTLTIQRTQQEDSAVYLCASTWGTGVYEQYFGPGTRLTVT.